These 3 T cell receptor beta chains were all obtained from the same sample, sequenced in a study of human T cells and chemical hapten exposure. TCRdb reanalysed the RACE reads using MiXCR and keeps one entry per CDR3 protein. The profile shows about 45,000 distinct CDR3 sequences, approximately 4.8% of them singletons. The time point was: healthy volunteer bleed at 2 weeks. The total RNA was obtained from whole blood that was not fractionated. Sequencing was carried out using whole blood. These receptors were collected from a human donor in good health. Some clones in this sample may be carry-over from other donors' samples.

The table lists this clonotype with a few counts. The V gene is TRBV20-1, the J gene TRBJ2-7; D unresolved. Germline lookup yields CDR1 DFQATT and CDR2 SNEGSKA (reference sequence). The CDR3 sequence is 13 residues long. Trimming pared 6 bases from V and 1 base from J, leaving 13 bases between. DNA of the CDR3: TGCAGTGCCACCGGGCTGCGGTCCTACGAGCAGTACTTC. Translated: CSATGLRSYEQYF.

In this sample, this clonotype turned up many times. V and J are TRBV6-5 and TRBJ2-3, with 7 nucleotides matching TRBD1. The CDR3 spans 12 residues. With 4 bases clipped from V and 11 bases from J, the junction kept 6 bases outside the gene matches. Germline V gene lookup returns CDR1 MNHEY and CDR2 SVGAGI. CDR3 bases: TGTGCCAGCAGTTCACAGGGGTATGGGCAGTATTTT. Translating it yields CASSSQGYGQYF.

This clonotype was picked up many times. The chain recombines TRBV28 with TRBJ2-7; D remains ambiguous. The CDR3 has 12 residues. V lost 8 bases and J lost 4, with 12 bases in between. CDR1 is MDHEN and CDR2 is SYDVKM in the germline V gene. The CDR3 region is CASSGPRYEQYF. In DNA, the CDR3 is TGTGCCAGCTCCGGTCCCCGTTACGAGCAGTACTTC.